The T cell receptor beta chain under discussion was sequenced for a study of T cells after somatic rescue of genetic block. The CDR3 is 14 residues long. Germline assignment: CDR1 MNHEY and CDR2 SMNVEV (reference sequence). The V and J ends lost 11 bases and 4 bases respectively, with 17 bases between them. The data were produced by immunoSEQ multiplex PCR, yet TCRdb's version contains in-frame clones alone and is incomplete. The data show about 12,000 clones, approximately 74% seen once. The sample was peripheral blood mononuclear cells (PBMCs). The rearrangement links TRBV27 to TRBJ2-2; D is perhaps TRBD2 (6 bases). The clonotype comes from a boy younger than 18. The CDR3 region has the DNA TGTGCCTCGACAGAGATCGGGGGCACCGGGGAGCTGTTTTTT. Protein: CASTEIGGTGELFF.